The next 12 T cell receptor beta chains were all read from a single sample in a study of T-cell memory formation after mild COVID-19. Each CDR3 protein gets one entry after TCRdb re-called the 5' RACE reads with MiXCR. The sample carries some 490,000 distinct CDR3 sequences, approximately 18% recorded once. Sequenced sample: PBMCs or a T cell subset sorted from them (not recorded which). Receptors were obtained from an adult woman who had mild COVID-19 (a few samples of this study predate the infection). Cell type and time point are not known.

This clonotype showed up just a few times. In nucleotides, the CDR3 is TGTGCCACTGGGTCTTTGGGCACTGAAGCTTTCTTT. It yields the protein CATGSLGTEAFF. The chain links TRBV28 to TRBJ1-1; D is undetermined. Trimming shortened V by 10 bases and J by 4 bases, and 13 bases separated the two germline ends. The CDR3 loop spans 12 amino acids. Per germline, CDR1 MDHEN and CDR2 SYDVKM.

This sequence joins TRBV4-3 and TRBJ2-1; 14 nucleotides line up with TRBD2. The CDR3 length is 17 residues. The J segment lost 9 bases and the V segment lost 2 bases, leaving 9 bases of the junction unmatched. CDR1 is LGHNA and CDR2 is YSLEER in the germline V gene. CDR3 sequence: CASSQSPGLAGVGEQFF. The CDR3 nucleotides are TGCGCCAGCAGCCAATCTCCGGGACTAGCGGGAGTGGGTGAGCAGTTCTTC.

The chain joins TRBV20-1 to TRBJ1-1; tentative D call: TRBD1 (6 bases). V was trimmed by 0 bases and J by 4 bases, leaving 15 bases between them. This CDR3 has 15 amino acids. The germline V gene has CDR1 DFQATT and CDR2 SNEGSKA (reference sequence). The CDR3 protein is CSARDLGQWSTEAFF. DNA for the CDR3: TGCAGTGCTAGAGATCTTGGACAGTGGAGCACTGAAGCTTTCTTT.

This clonotype was seen a handful of times. V usage is TRBV23-1 and J usage is TRBJ2-1; 7 bases are a match to TRBD1. TRBV23-1 is known as an ORF, though its function is uncertain. V was pared by 4 bases and J by 1 base, with 7 bases of the junction left unmatched. This CDR3 has 16 residues. The CDR3 loop is CASSRQQGPSYNEQFF. CDR3 nucleotides: TGCGCCAGCAGTCGTCAACAGGGGCCGTCCTACAATGAGCAGTTCTTC.

The chain has TRBV4-2 and TRBJ2-5; TRBD1 is a possible D gene (7 bases). Trimming removed 2 bases from V and 1 base from J, with 17 bases in between. CDR1 is LGHNA, CDR2 YNFKEQ, per germline. This CDR3 comprises 17 residues. CDR3 nucleotide sequence: TGTGCCAGCAGCCAAATGGGCTCGGGGGACAGCCAAGAGACCCAGTACTTC. Translation gives CASSQMGSGDSQETQYF.

This clonotype has just a few counts. The chain uses TRBV20-1 and TRBJ2-2; TRBD1 aligns across 11 bases. The CDR3 extends over 14 amino acids. Germline V CDR1 and CDR2: DFQATT, SNEGSKA (reference sequence). V lost 6 bases and J lost 10; bases outside the gene matches: 10. DNA of the CDR3: TGCAGTGCAGACGCCGGGACAGGGGGATTGGAGCTGTTTTTT. Protein: CSADAGTGGLELFF.

The V gene is TRBV12-3 or TRBV12-4, the J gene TRBJ2-4; possibly TRBD1 for D (5 bases). The CDR3 consists of 17 residues. The ends were cut back, 3 bases at V and 1 base at J, with 16 bases in the middle. This chain's CDR3 is CASSFGQGGVAKNIQYF. CDR3 bases: TGTGCCAGCAGTTTTGGTCAGGGTGGGGTGGCCAAAAACATTCAGTACTTC.

This clonotype was seen ten or more times. CDR3 loop: CASSPTGGADKNIQYF. The CDR3 DNA sequence: TGTGCCAGCAGTCCAACCGGGGGGGCCGACAAAAACATTCAGTACTTC. The chain uses TRBV12-1 and TRBJ2-4; the D call of TRBD2 is as the table states it, not checked on the DNA. TRBV12-1 is marked as a pseudogene. This CDR3 is 16 amino acids long.

This chain joins TRBV25-1 and TRBJ2-1, with D perhaps TRBD1 (5 bases). Germline V CDR1 and CDR2: MGHDK, SYGVNS. V was trimmed by 3 bases and J by 6 bases, leaving 15 bases between them. This CDR3 spans 15 amino acids. DNA for the CDR3: TGTGCCAGCAGTGACAACAGGCGAGTCTTCAATGAGCAGTTCTTC. Its translation: CASSDNRRVFNEQFF.

In this sample, this clonotype turned up a few times. J is TRBJ2-3 and V is TRBV5-5; TRBD2 matches at 8 bases. Germline trimming cut 6 bases from V and 0 bases from J; bases unmatched to any gene: 9. CDR3 length: 16 amino acids. Germline lookup yields CDR1 SGHKS and CDR2 YYEKEE (reference sequence). CDR3 sequence reads: CASTRGAGASTDTQYF. CDR3 coding DNA: TGTGCCAGCACCAGGGGAGCGGGGGCCAGCACAGATACGCAGTATTTT.

This clonotype was seen a few times. The genes are TRBV6-1 and TRBJ1-2, with D hard to call. This CDR3 contains 13 residues. Trimming left V 5 bases short and J 4 bases short, with 11 bases between. Germline loops: CDR1 MNHNS, CDR2 SASEGT. In nucleotides, the CDR3 is TGTGCCAGCAGTAAGAAGGAACCCTATGGCTACACCTTC. Protein sequence: CASSKKEPYGYTF.

This clonotype was observed many times. The CDR3 coding sequence is TGCGCCAGCAGCTTGGCTCAGGCCCTCGGGGAGACCCAGTACTTC. This codes for CASSLAQALGETQYF. V usage is TRBV5-1 and J usage is TRBJ2-5, with D unresolved. Germline V CDR1 and CDR2: SGHRS, YFSETQ. The V end lost 0 bases, the J end lost 5 bases, and 14 bases lay between the germline ends. The CDR3 extends over 15 amino acids.